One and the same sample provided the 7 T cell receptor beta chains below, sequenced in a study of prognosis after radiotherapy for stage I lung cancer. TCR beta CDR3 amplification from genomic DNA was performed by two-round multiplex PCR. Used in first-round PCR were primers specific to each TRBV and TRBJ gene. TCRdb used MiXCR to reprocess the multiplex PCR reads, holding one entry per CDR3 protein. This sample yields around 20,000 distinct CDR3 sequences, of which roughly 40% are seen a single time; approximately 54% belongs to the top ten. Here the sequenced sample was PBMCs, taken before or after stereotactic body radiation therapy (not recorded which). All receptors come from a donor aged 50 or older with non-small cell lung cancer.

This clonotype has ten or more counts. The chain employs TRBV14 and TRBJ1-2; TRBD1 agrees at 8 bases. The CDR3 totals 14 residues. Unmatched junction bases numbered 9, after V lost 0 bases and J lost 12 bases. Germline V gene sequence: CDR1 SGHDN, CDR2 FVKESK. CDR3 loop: CASSQEVSRTGHTF. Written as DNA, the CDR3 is TGTGCCAGCAGCCAAGAGGTCTCCAGGACAGGGCACACCTTC.

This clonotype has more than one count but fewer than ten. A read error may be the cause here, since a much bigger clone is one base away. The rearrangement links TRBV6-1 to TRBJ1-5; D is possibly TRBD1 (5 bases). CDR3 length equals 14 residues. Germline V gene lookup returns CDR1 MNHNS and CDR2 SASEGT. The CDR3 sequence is CARSEQAKNQPQHF. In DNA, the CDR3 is TGTGCCCGCAGTGAACAGGCCAAAAATCAGCCCCAGCATTTT.

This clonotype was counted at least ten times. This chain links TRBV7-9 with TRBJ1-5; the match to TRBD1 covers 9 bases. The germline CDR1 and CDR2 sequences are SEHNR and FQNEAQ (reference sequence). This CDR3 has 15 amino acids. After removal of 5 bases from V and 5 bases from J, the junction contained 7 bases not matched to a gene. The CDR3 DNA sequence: TGTGCCAGCAGCCCGGACAGGGGTACACATCAGCCCCAGCATTTT. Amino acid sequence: CASSPDRGTHQPQHF.

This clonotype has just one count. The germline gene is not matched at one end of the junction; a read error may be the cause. CDR3 DNA sequence: TGCGCCAACAGCTTGGTCAGGGTCGGCGAAGGAAACACCATATATTTT. This codes for CANSLVRVGEGNTIYF. The chain joins TRBV5-1 to TRBJ1-3, with D possibly being TRBD1 (5 bases). Germline-derived CDR1 and CDR2 are SGHRS and YFSETQ. This CDR3 is built from 16 residues. The whole variable domain, remainder taken from reference TRBV5-1 and TRBJ1-3, is KAGVTQTPRYLIKTRGQQVTLSCSPISGHRSVSWYQQTPGQGLQFLFEYFSETQRNKGNFPGRFSGRQFSNSRSEMNVSTLELGDSALYLCANSLVRVGEGNTIYFGEGSWLTVV.

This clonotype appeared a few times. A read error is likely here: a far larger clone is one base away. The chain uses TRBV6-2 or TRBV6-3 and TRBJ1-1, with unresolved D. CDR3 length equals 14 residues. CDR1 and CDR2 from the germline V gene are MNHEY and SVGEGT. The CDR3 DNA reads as TGTGCCAGCAGCCCCCCCGTGGGGAACACTGAAGCTCTCTTT. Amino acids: CASSPPVGNTEALF.

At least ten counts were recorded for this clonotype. Written as DNA, the CDR3 is TGTGCCAGCAGCCAAGAGACGGGACGGATACTCCACTTT. Amino acids: CASSQETGRILHF. The J gene is TRBJ1-6, the V gene TRBV14; D is possibly TRBD1 (5 bases). This CDR3 has 13 residues. V was trimmed by 0 bases and J by 16 bases, leaving 13 bases between them. Per the germline V gene, CDR1 is SGHDN and CDR2 is FVKESK.

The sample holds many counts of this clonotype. The CDR3 here is CASSWDTTQGGLNEQFF. The CDR3 DNA is TGTGCCAGCAGCTGGGACACTACACAGGGGGGCTTAAATGAGCAGTTCTTC. V and J are TRBV3-1 and TRBJ2-1; 8 bases align to TRBD1. The J segment lost 7 bases and the V segment lost 5 bases, leaving 16 bases of the junction unmatched. Germline V CDR1 and CDR2: LGHDT, YNNKEL (reference sequence). The CDR3 totals 17 residues.